This T cell receptor beta chain derives from a study of shared clonotypes between healthy human individuals. Overall study context: Per donor, CD8 memory used one plate, CD8 naive used two, CD4 memory used three and CD4 naive used three. The study's findings and limits: Rarefaction showed sorted-subset sequencing was incomplete despite large depth. Relative to clonotypes present in all four donors, those not shared had lower generation probabilities. Naive subsets tended to show greater estimated richness than memory subsets.

The CDR3 runs 11 residues. CDR1 is SEHNR and CDR2 is FQNEAQ in the germline V gene (reference sequence). V shed 3 bases and J shed 6 bases, with 5 bases lying between them. CD8 cells classed as naive were CD45RO-negative and positively selected for CCR7, excluding terminally differentiated effector memory CD45RA+ cells. Data came from immunoSEQ multiplex PCR; TCRdb stores just in-frame clones and leaves some out. The sample includes hundreds of thousands of clones, just under 97% of them seen just once. Concerning this clone itself: The antigen is undetermined. At the DNA level, this CDR3 is encoded by other sequences in the same sample as well.

V and J are TRBV7-9 and TRBJ1-1; D unclear. The sequence was obtained from a woman aged 25 to 39 in good health. The sequencing sample was made of naive CD8+ T cells sorted from blood. The CDR3 DNA follows: TGTGCCAGCAGCTTCGGGTCTGAAGCTTTCTTT. Translating it yields CASSFGSEAFF.